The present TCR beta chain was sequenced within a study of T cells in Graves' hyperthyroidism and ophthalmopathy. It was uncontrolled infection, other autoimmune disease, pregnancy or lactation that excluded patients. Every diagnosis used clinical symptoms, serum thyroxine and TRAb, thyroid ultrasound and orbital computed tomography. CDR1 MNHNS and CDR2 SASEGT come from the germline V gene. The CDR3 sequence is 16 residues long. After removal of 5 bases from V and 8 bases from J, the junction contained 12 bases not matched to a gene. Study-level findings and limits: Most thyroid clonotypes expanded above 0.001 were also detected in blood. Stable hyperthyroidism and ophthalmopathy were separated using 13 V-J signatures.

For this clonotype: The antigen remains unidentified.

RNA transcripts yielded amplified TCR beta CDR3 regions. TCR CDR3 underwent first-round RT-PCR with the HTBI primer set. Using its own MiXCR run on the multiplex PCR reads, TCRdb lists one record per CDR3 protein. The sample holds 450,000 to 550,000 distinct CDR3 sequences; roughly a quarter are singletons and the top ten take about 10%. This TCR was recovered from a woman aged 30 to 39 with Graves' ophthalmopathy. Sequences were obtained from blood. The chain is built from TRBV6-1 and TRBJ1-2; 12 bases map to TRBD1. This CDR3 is CASSKITGTGGGGYTF. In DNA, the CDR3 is TGTGCCAGCAGTAAAATTACCGGGACAGGGGGCGGAGGCTACACCTTC.